This T cell receptor (beta chain) was obtained from a study of OX40 agonist ivuxolimab in advanced cancers. About the research overall: Allowance was made for prior anti-PD-1, anti-PD-L1 or anti-CTLA-4 therapy, and about 40% had some. Partial responses were achieved by three patients: one hepatocellular carcinoma, two cutaneous melanoma.

In regard to this clone: Its antigen is unknown.

Germline V gene data show CDR1 as MNHEY and CDR2 as SMNVEV (reference sequence). V was shortened by 2 bases and J by 6 bases, with 10 bases between the two germline ends. The CDR3 has 14 amino acids. Study-wide results and caveats: Expanded clones tended on average to be more numerous among CD8+ T cells than CD4+.

Patients were ineligible given autoimmune disease history or systemic immunosuppression. The protocol was immunoSEQ multiplex PCR, while the TCRdb copy is restricted to in-frame clones and leaves out a portion. The sample consists of over 60,000 clones, 85% of them appearing once. This sample comprised CD4+ or CD8+ T cells sorted from blood, obtained in a trial of the OX40 agonist ivuxolimab. The chain recombines TRBV27 with TRBJ2-2, with D hard to call. The source of this sequence is an adult with an advanced solid tumor such as melanoma, head and neck, liver or kidney cancer. The CDR3 region is CASSLGLGSGELFF. Written as DNA, the CDR3 is TGTGCCAGCAGTTTAGGGCTGGGGTCCGGGGAGCTGTTTTTT.